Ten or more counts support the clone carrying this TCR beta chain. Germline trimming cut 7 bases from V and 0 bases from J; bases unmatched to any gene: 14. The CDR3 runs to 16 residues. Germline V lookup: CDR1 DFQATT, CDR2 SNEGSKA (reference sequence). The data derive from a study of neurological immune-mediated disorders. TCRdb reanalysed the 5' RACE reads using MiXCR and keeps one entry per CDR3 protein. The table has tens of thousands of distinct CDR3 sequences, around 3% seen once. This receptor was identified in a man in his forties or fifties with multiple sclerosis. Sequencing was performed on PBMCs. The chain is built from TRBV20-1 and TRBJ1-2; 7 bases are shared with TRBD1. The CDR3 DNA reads TGCAGTGTCAGACCGGGACAGCAAGTAGCTAACTATGGCTACACCTTC. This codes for CSVRPGQQVANYGYTF.